This TCR beta chain was sequenced in a study of T cell changes during pregnancy in multiple sclerosis. CDR1 and CDR2 from the germline V gene are SGHTA and FQGNSA. The CDR3 has 16 residues. Trimming left V 2 bases short and J 0 bases short, with 14 bases between. Assay used: immunoSEQ multiplex PCR; TCRdb lists only in-frame clones, some missing. This table holds tens of thousands of clones, 85% to 90% found once. This TCR was recovered from a female donor with multiple sclerosis, enrolled in a pregnancy study. The chain carries TRBV7-2 and TRBJ2-7; weak D call: TRBD1 (5 bases). The sample in question was CD8+ T cells from peripheral blood mononuclear cells, obtained in the first trimester of pregnancy. CDR3 loop: CASSLNAQEYSYEQYF. The CDR3 region has the DNA TGTGCCAGCAGCTTAAACGCACAGGAGTACTCCTACGAGCAGTACTTC.